The 18 T cell receptor beta chains listed next were all sequenced from one sample in a study of naive and memory T cell subsets (dated by TCRdb to the late 2010s). The library was prepared using UMI-ligation and nested PCR. Sequencing relied on an Illumina MiSeq. The ligated cDNA was amplified in four rounds of PCR with nested alpha and beta constant region primers together with the SP2 primer. TCRdb ran its own pipeline on the public reads, namely fastp trimming at Q25 and MiXCR clone calling, and kept in-frame beta chains. Each entry merges the rows of one CDR3 protein and shows their most common DNA and genes. The sample table lists about 37,000 distinct CDR3 sequences, about 11% of them with a count of one. The biggest ten clones account for around 4.2% of the sample. Per the publication, the treatment or condition label means: skin biopsy from PPD injection site in Mantoux-positive individual. A robust, sensitive protocol for the amplification, sequencing and analysis of TCRs was described in the study, in which 3' ligation of a UMI-containing oligonucleotide to TCR cDNA was used.

This sample comprised skin, obtained from a tuberculin skin test site. The receptors were sampled from an adult in good health.

The chain joins TRBV6-1 to TRBJ1-4, with no clear D. This CDR3 contains 13 residues. Trimming took 7 bases from V and 4 from J, leaving 10 bases between them. Germline CDR1 and CDR2: MNHNS and SASEGT. The CDR3 region is CASKRTRNEKLFF. CDR3 DNA: TGTGCCAGCAAACGAACTCGTAATGAAAAACTGTTTTTT.

This chain connects TRBV9 to TRBJ1-3; 9 positions agree with TRBD1. The CDR3 runs to 17 residues. Germline assignment: CDR1 SGDLS and CDR2 YYNGEE. The V gene end was trimmed by 3 bases and the J gene end by 3 bases; junction bases not matched to a gene: 10. CDR3 in amino acids: CASSEGQGMDYGNTIYF. The CDR3 nucleotides are TGTGCCAGCAGCGAGGGACAGGGAATGGACTATGGAAACACCATATATTTT.

A few counts support this clonotype. The gene calls are TRBV7-3 and TRBJ2-1; TRBD2 aligns across 11 bases. Per the germline V gene, CDR1 is SGHTA and CDR2 is FQGTGA. The V gene end was trimmed by 4 bases and the J gene end by 4 bases; junction bases not matched to a gene: 6. The CDR3 length is 16 residues. The CDR3 loop is CASSSTGTSGYNEQFF. DNA for the CDR3: TGTGCCAGCAGCTCAACCGGGACTAGCGGATACAATGAGCAGTTCTTC.

V is TRBV5-1 and J is TRBJ1-1, with 7 bases lining up with TRBD1. Germline V gene lookup returns CDR1 SGHRS and CDR2 YFSETQ. With 2 bases clipped from V and 0 bases from J, the junction kept 10 bases outside the gene matches. The CDR3 has 17 amino acids. CDR3 in amino acids: CASSLLLTGQLNTEAFF. DNA for the CDR3: TGCGCCAGCAGCTTACTACTGACGGGACAGTTGAACACTGAAGCTTTCTTT.

The chain carries TRBV9 and TRBJ2-3; TRBD2 matches at 9 bases. The CDR3 is 15 residues long. V shed 6 bases and J 4 bases; nucleotides not matched to a gene: 9. CDR1 and CDR2 (germline): SGDLS, YYNGEE. This chain's CDR3 is CASKSKAGGPDTQYF. In nucleotides, the CDR3 is TGTGCCAGCAAAAGTAAGGCGGGAGGGCCAGATACGCAGTATTTT.

This clonotype was detected a few times. The V and J genes are TRBV20-1 and TRBJ2-3, with TRBD2 matching over 7 bases. Germline CDR1 reads DFQATT; CDR2 reads SNEGSKA (reference sequence). The V gene end was trimmed by 4 bases and the J gene end by 0 bases; junction bases not matched to a gene: 4. This CDR3 spans 14 amino acids. The CDR3 spells CSATLSGSTDTQYF. CDR3 DNA sequence: TGCAGTGCTACCCTTAGCGGGAGCACAGATACGCAGTATTTT.

This clonotype was seen only a few times. The V and J genes are TRBV11-1 and TRBJ2-3; perhaps D is TRBD1 or TRBD2 (5 bases each). Germline V gene sequence: CDR1 SGHAT, CDR2 FQDESV (reference sequence). The CDR3 sequence is 17 residues long. Deletions cut 3 bases from V and 0 bases from J, with 16 bases between. The CDR3 spells CASSLGTNPGSTDTQYF. The CDR3 DNA reads as TGTGCCAGCAGCTTGGGGACGAACCCCGGGAGCACAGATACGCAGTATTTT.

This clonotype occurred a few times. This chain uses TRBV6-5 with TRBJ1-2; 8 nucleotides agree with TRBD1. This CDR3 contains 12 residues. The germline CDR1 and CDR2 sequences are MNHEY and SVGAGI. J gave up 4 bases and V 11 bases, and 6 bases lay outside the gene matches. CDR3 DNA sequence: TGTGCCGTTGGACAGGGCGGCTATGGCTACACCTTC. It codes for CAVGQGGYGYTF.

This clonotype was recorded many times. This chain connects TRBV20-1 to TRBJ2-3; 9 bases agree with TRBD2. CDR1 DFQATT and CDR2 SNEGSKA come from the germline V gene (reference sequence). J lost 11 bases, V lost 3 bases, and 6 bases had no gene match. This CDR3 spans 12 amino acids. CDR3 loop: CSARSGGWGQYF. CDR3 nucleotides: TGCAGTGCTAGGAGCGGGGGGTGGGGGCAGTATTTT.

Points on this clonotype: Since a much larger clone is just one base distant, this may be a read error. The CDR3 here is CASSPRTGPYKQYF. The CDR3 nucleotides are TGTGCCAGCAGTCCTCGGACAGGACCCTACAAGCAGTACTTC. The gene calls are TRBV6-5 and TRBJ2-7; TRBD1 matches 7 bases. Germline V gives CDR1 MNHEY, CDR2 SVGAGI. The CDR3 sequence is 14 residues long.

The sample holds many counts of this clonotype. V gene TRBV19 combines with J gene TRBJ1-1, with D maybe TRBD1 (5 bases). Trimming cost V 7 bases and J 1 base, with 10 bases left between them. Germline V gene sequence: CDR1 LNHDA, CDR2 SQIVND (reference sequence). The CDR3 spans 13 residues. CDR3 in amino acids: CASTIQANTEAFF. The DNA for the CDR3 is TGTGCCAGTACCATACAGGCGAACACTGAAGCTTTCTTT.

Many counts were recorded for this clonotype. The chain employs TRBV12-3 or TRBV12-4 and TRBJ2-7, with D perhaps given as TRBD1 or TRBD2 (5 bases each). The germline V and J ends were trimmed by 3 bases and 4 bases, with 13 bases remaining between them. This CDR3 spans 14 amino acids. The CDR3 loop is CASSFNLGTYEQYF. The DNA for the CDR3 is TGTGCCAGCAGTTTTAACCTCGGGACGTACGAGCAGTACTTC.

In this sample, this clonotype turned up many times. This rearrangement joins TRBV19 to TRBJ2-3, with unresolved D. The CDR3 runs to 14 residues. V was pared by 2 bases and J by 5 bases, with 11 bases between. The germline V gene encodes CDR1 LNHDA and CDR2 SQIVND (reference sequence). This CDR3 is CASSISLVGDTQYF. CDR3 bases: TGTGCCAGTAGTATATCCCTAGTTGGAGATACGCAGTATTTT.

This clonotype appeared many times. This chain links TRBV3-1 with TRBJ2-5; TRBD2 agrees at 7 bases. The CDR3 is made up of 17 amino acids. Unmatched junction bases numbered 14, after V lost 2 bases and J lost 5 bases. Germline V gene lookup returns CDR1 LGHDT and CDR2 YNNKEL (reference sequence). CDR3 DNA: TGTGCCAGCAGCCAATTCGCAGGCGGGGGAACCTTGGAGACCCAGTACTTC. It translates to CASSQFAGGGTLETQYF.

V is TRBV24-1 and J is TRBJ2-3; 11 bases line up with TRBD2. The germline V gene has CDR1 KGHDR and CDR2 SFDVKD. V lost 7 bases, J lost 6 bases, and 5 bases stayed unmatched. The CDR3 spans 14 residues. CDR3 region: CATRTSGTSDTQYF. The DNA for the CDR3 is TGTGCCACCAGGACTAGCGGGACATCCGATACGCAGTATTTT.

This clonotype was seen more than once but under ten times. The CDR3 nucleotides read TGCGCCAGCAGCTTGCTCGGGACCTACGAGCAGTACTTC. Translated, it gives CASSLLGTYEQYF. V and J are TRBV5-1 and TRBJ2-7, with D perhaps TRBD2 (5 bases). CDR1 and CDR2 from the germline V gene are SGHRS and YFSETQ. V lost 1 base, J lost 2 bases, and 7 bases lay in between. This CDR3 region has 13 residues.

This clonotype came up many times. The chain joins TRBV12-3 or TRBV12-4 to TRBJ2-1; 9 nucleotides agree with TRBD1. Germline trimming cut 0 bases from V and 7 bases from J; bases unmatched to any gene: 4. The CDR3 runs to 15 residues. This CDR3 reads CASSLAGTGMNEQFF. In nucleotides, the CDR3 is TGTGCCAGCAGTTTAGCCGGGACAGGGATGAATGAGCAGTTCTTC.

This clonotype was detected only a few times. The chain couples TRBV20-1 to TRBJ2-1, with 11 bases identical to TRBD2. The CDR3 consists of 16 residues. Germline trimming cut 4 bases from V and 5 bases from J; bases unmatched to any gene: 10. The V gene's germline CDR1 is DFQATT and CDR2 SNEGSKA (reference sequence). The CDR3: CSAIRPGTSGNNEQFF. The CDR3 DNA sequence: TGCAGTGCTATTAGACCCGGGACTAGCGGAAACAATGAGCAGTTCTTC.